One and the same sample provided the 3 T cell receptor beta chains below, sequenced in a study of OX40 agonist ivuxolimab in advanced cancers. Sequencing was performed with immunoSEQ multiplex PCR; in TCRdb, only in-frame clones are kept and a portion is missing. The repertoire consists of 80,000 to 95,000 clones, with 70% to 90% occurring once and the leading ten covering 0.72%. The sample was CD4+ or CD8+ T cells sorted from blood, taken in a trial of the OX40 agonist ivuxolimab. The source of these receptors is an adult with an advanced solid tumor such as melanoma, head and neck, liver or kidney cancer.

This rearrangement joins TRBV7-8 to TRBJ2-3, with D possibly being TRBD2 (5 bases). This CDR3 has 14 residues. In germline, CDR1 is SGHVS, CDR2 FQNEAQ. Trimming left V 5 bases short and J 3 bases short, with 12 bases between. The CDR3 loop is CASSDYLTTDTQYF. The CDR3 DNA sequence: TGTGCCAGCAGCGACTACTTGACAACAGATACGCAGTATTTT. Full variable domain (missing parts from reference TRBV7-8 and TRBJ2-3): GAGVSQSPRYKVAKRGQDVALRCDPISGHVSLFWYQQALGQGPEFLTYFQNEAQLDKSGLPSDRFFAERPEGSVSTLKIQRTQQEDSAVYLCASSDYLTTDTQYFGPGTRLTVL.

The chain couples TRBV19 to TRBJ1-5, with 8 bases that match TRBD1. The V gene's germline CDR1 is LNHDA and CDR2 SQIVND (reference sequence). Trimming removed 10 bases from V and 0 bases from J; junction bases left unmatched: 8. The CDR3 loop spans 15 amino acids. The CDR3 loop reads CATSRGQASNQPQHF. CDR3 DNA sequence: TGTGCCACCTCGAGGGGACAGGCTAGCAATCAGCCCCAGCATTTT.

The CDR3 DNA reads as TGTGCCACCAGCCGGGACAGTACACACGAGCAGTACTTC. Translation: CATSRDSTHEQYF. This sequence joins TRBV15 and TRBJ2-7, with 7 bases lining up with TRBD1. Unmatched junction bases numbered 6, after V lost 5 bases and J lost 5 bases. The CDR3 sequence is 13 residues long. Germline CDR1 LNHNV, CDR2 YYDKDF (reference sequence). Full variable domain (outside the CDR3, taken from reference TRBV15 and TRBJ2-7): DAMVIQNPRYQVTQFGKPVTLSCSQTLNHNVMYWYQQKSSQAPKLLFHYYDKDFNNEADTPDNFQSRRPNTSFCFLDIRSPGLGDTAMYLCATSRDSTHEQYFGPGTRLTVT.